This TCR beta chain emerged from a study of blood T cell repertoires in COVID-19. Study overall: Sample material is recorded as cDNA or gDNA derived from T cells, B-cell-depleted T cells, or PBMCs.

In the source study's methods: Amplifying reference gene primers gave estimates of nucleated cell counts. Profiled with immunoSEQ multiplex PCR; TCRdb holds only in-frame clones, not every one. V and J calls and clone size come straight from that table; D and trimming were deduced from the DNA. The sample includes approximately 96,000 clones, roughly 96% of them seen just once. The CDR3 runs 16 residues. The ends were cut back, 2 bases at V and 6 bases at J, with 16 bases in the middle. Per germline, CDR1 KGHDR and CDR2 SFDVKD. Material: peripheral blood. The origin of this receptor is a human donor with active COVID-19. The donor label of this sample is uncertain. V is TRBV24-1 and J is TRBJ2-1; tentatively, D is TRBD2 (5 bases). In DNA form, the CDR3 reads TGTGCCACCAGTGATTCCCGGCTAGCTGCGTTCAATGAGCAGTTCTTC. Protein product: CATSDSRLAAFNEQFF.